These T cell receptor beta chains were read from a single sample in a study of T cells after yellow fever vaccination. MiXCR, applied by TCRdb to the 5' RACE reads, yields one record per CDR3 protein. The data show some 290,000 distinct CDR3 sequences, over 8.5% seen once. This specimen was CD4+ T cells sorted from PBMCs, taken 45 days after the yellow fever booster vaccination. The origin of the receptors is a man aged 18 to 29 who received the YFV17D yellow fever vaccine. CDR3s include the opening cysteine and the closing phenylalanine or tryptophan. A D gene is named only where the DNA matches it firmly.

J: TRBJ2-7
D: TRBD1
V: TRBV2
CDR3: CASSEQGQQMNEQYF

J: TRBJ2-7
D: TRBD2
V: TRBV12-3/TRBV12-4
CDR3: CASSSTSGGAYEQYF

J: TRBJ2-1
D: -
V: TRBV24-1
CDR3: CATSDPGHIQFF

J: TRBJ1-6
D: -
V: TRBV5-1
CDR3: CASSLAGAGRSPLHF

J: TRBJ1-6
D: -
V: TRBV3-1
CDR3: CASSQVLTGSPLHF

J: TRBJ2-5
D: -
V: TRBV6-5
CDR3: CASSYGAALMETQYF

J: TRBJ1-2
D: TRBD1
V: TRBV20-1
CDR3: CSARTGRGYGYTF

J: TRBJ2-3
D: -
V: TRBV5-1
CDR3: CASTPRGGTDTQYF

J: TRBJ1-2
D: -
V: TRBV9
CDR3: CASSVGWADGYTF

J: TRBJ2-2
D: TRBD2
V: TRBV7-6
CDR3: CASSLVLWAGVFPGELFF

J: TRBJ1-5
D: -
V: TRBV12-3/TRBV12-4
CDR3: CASSLIQGGQPQHF

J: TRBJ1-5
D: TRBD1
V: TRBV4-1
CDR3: CASSQDGDRFNQPQHF

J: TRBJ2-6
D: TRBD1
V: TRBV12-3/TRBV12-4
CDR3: CASSPGTASGANVLTF

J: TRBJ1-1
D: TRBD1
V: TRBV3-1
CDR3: CASSQGWTGTTEAFF

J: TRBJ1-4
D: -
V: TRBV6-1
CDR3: CASSNTAVNEKLFF

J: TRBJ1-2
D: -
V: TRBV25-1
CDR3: CASSRGDYGYTF

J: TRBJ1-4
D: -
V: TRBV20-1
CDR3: CSARDGLNEKLFF

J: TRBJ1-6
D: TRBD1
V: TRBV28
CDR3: CASRSDRAPSPLHF

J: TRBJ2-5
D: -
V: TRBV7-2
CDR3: CASSLAWGRWGETQYF

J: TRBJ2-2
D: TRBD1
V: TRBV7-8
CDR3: CASSTRTGASGELFF

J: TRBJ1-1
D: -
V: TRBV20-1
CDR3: CSARGGNVNTEAFF

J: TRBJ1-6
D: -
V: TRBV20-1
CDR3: CSVGSPLHF

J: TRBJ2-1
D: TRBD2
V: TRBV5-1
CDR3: CASGSGEIYNEQFF

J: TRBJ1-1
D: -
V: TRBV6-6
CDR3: CASSYSPWSEAFF

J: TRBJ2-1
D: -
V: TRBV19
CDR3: CASRAPGLPKGEQFF

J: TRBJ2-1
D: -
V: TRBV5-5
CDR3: CASSFSEGSSYNEQFF

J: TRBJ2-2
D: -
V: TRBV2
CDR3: CASSERGTYTGELFF

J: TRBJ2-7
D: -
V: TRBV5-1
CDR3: CASSQAGGAYEQYF

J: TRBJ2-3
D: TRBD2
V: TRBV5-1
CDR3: CASSLGGLAGQDTQYF

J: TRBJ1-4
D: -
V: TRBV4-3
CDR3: CASSHVGGGGGSEKLFF

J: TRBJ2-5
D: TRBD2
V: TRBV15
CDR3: CATSAGTSGGVRETQYF

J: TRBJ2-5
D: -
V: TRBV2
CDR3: CASSGLPPGNPQETQYF

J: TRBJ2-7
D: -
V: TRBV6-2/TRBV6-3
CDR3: CASSPDSRYEQYF

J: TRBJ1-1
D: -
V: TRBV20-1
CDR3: CSARGGARNTEAFF

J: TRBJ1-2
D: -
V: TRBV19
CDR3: CASSDSSFGGYTF

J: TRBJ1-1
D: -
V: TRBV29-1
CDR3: CSVAEGRGTEAFF

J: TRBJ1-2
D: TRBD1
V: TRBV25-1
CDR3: CASDREGYGYTF

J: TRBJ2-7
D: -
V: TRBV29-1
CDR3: CSVQATSGQYF

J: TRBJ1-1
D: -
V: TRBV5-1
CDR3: CASSLLGGAGTEAFF

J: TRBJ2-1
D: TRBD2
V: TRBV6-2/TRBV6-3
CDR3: CASSYSTLLAGMNEQFF

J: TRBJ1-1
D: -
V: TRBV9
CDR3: CASSVEGFTEAFF

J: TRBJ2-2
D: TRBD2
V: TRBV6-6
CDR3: CASRTSGGTGELFF

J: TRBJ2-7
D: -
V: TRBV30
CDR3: CAWSGASLSGQYF

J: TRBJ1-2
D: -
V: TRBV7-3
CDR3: CASSADRREGYTF

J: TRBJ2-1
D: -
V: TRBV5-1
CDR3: CASSLLKDGGEQFF

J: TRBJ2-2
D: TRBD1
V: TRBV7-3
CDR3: CASSPGGLELFF

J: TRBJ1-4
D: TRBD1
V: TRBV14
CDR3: CASSPGTGGEKLFF

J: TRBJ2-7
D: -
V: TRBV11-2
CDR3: CASSLVADSSYEQYF

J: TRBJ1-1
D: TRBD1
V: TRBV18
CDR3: CASSRDRDTEAFF

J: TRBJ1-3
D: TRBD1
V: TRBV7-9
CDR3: CASSLPPGGRSGNTIYF

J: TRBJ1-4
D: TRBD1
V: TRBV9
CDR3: CASSGRDRGYNEKLFF

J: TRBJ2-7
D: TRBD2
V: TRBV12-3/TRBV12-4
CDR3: CASNLAGETYEQYF

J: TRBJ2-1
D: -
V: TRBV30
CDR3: CAWSPLYNEQFF

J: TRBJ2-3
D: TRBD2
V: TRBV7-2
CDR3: CASSLMAGETTDTQYF

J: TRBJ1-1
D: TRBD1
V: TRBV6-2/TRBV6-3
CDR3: CASSPFEARGLTEAFF